Listed here are 20 T cell receptor beta chains from one sample, sequenced in a study of blood T cell repertoires in COVID-19. Clones were read by immunoSEQ multiplex PCR, and TCRdb kept only the in-frame ones, dropping some. The table records approximately 150,000 clones, roughly 89% of them present only once. Material for sequencing was peripheral blood. The receptors shown here come from a woman aged 45-60 years with acute or convalescent COVID-19.

The J gene is TRBJ2-7, the V gene TRBV20-1, with D possibly TRBD1 on 6 matching bases. Germline-derived CDR1 and CDR2 are DFQATT and SNEGSKA (reference sequence). V lost 6 bases and J lost 6, with 12 bases in between. The CDR3 spans 11 residues. The CDR3 spells CSADMGAEQYF. The DNA for the CDR3 is TGCAGTGCGGACATGGGGGCCGAGCAGTACTTC.

V usage is TRBV12-3 or TRBV12-4 and J usage is TRBJ2-1, with D perhaps matching TRBD2 (5 bases). Trimming took 3 bases from V and 6 from J, leaving 9 bases between them. The CDR3 extends over 13 amino acids. In DNA, the CDR3 is TGTGCCAGCAGTTTCATTGAGGGCAATGAGCAGTTCTTC. Translating gives CASSFIEGNEQFF.

The chain employs TRBV18 and TRBJ1-2, with a tentative D call TRBD1 (5 bases). Germline V gives CDR1 KGHSH, CDR2 LQKENI. The length of the CDR3 is 15 residues. V lost 6 bases to trimming and J lost 6 bases, with 20 bases between them. CDR3 region: CASSIDFTAGNGYTF. The CDR3 DNA reads TGTGCCAGCTCCATTGATTTTACTGCAGGGAATGGCTACACCTTC.

This chain joins TRBV5-5 and TRBJ2-5; weak D call: TRBD2 (6 bases). The CDR3 covers 13 residues. CDR1 and CDR2 from the germline V gene are SGHKS and YYEKEE (reference sequence). The V end was cut by 5 bases, the J end by 2 bases, with 10 bases between. For the CDR3, the DNA is TGTGCCAGCAGGGCCGCGGGGCAAGAGACCCAGTACTTC. Its protein product is CASRAAGQETQYF.

The rearrangement uses TRBV24-1 and TRBJ1-4, with D possibly TRBD1 on 5 matching bases. CDR3 length: 17 residues. Germline CDR1 is KGHDR and CDR2 is SFDVKD. Between the trimmed V and J ends, which lost 4 bases and 0 bases, there was a span of 14 bases. The CDR3 DNA is TGTGCCACCAGTGACTCCGGACACTCCGCAACTAATGAAAAACTGTTTTTT. It yields the protein CATSDSGHSATNEKLFF.

The chain is built from TRBV7-2 and TRBJ2-7; 9 bases align to TRBD1. V shed 4 bases and J 7 bases; nucleotides not matched to a gene: 5. Germline CDR1 SGHTA, CDR2 FQGNSA. The CDR3 extends over 13 amino acids. CDR3 DNA: TGTGCCAGCAGCTGGGGACAGGGATGGGAGCAGTACTTC. It encodes CASSWGQGWEQYF.

The gene calls are TRBV7-2 and TRBJ1-2; 8 nucleotides align to TRBD1. CDR3 length: 15 amino acids. Germline assignment: CDR1 SGHTA and CDR2 FQGNSA. V shed 5 bases and J 3 bases; nucleotides not matched to a gene: 8. The CDR3 spells CASSAHQGADYGYTF. Written as DNA, the CDR3 is TGTGCCAGCAGCGCCCATCAGGGGGCGGACTATGGCTACACCTTC.

The chain carries TRBV14 and TRBJ1-2; a possible D gene is TRBD1 (6 bases). Trimming shortened V by 0 bases and J by 3 bases, and 11 bases separated the two germline ends. Germline CDR1 SGHDN, CDR2 FVKESK. The CDR3 runs to 15 residues. CDR3: CASSQEPYRDYGYTF. The DNA of the CDR3 is TGTGCCAGCAGCCAAGAACCGTACAGGGACTATGGCTACACCTTC.

The V call is TRBV6-6, the J call TRBJ1-1, with D possibly TRBD1 on 6 matching bases. The germline CDR1 and CDR2 sequences are MNHNY and SVGAGI (reference sequence). The CDR3 is 14 residues long. V was pared by 4 bases and J by 5 bases, with 14 bases between. In DNA form, the CDR3 reads TGTGCCAGCAGTTGGTCAGGGGCGGCGACTGAAGCTTTCTTT. This gives the protein CASSWSGAATEAFF.

The CDR3 nucleotides read TGTGCCAGCATGCTAGGTGTACGGAATGAAAAACTGTTTTTT. It codes for CASMLGVRNEKLFF. The chain employs TRBV2 and TRBJ1-4; D remains unclear. Trimming cost V 7 bases and J 5 bases, with 14 bases left between them. The germline V gene has CDR1 SNHLY and CDR2 FYNNEI. The CDR3 sequence is 14 residues long.

The chain joins TRBV7-2 to TRBJ2-7, with 11 bases that match TRBD2. CDR1 and CDR2 (germline): SGHTA, FQGNSA. V shed 4 bases and J 2 bases; nucleotides not matched to a gene: 4. CDR3 length: 15 amino acids. The CDR3 DNA is TGTGCCAGCAGCTCTCTAGCGGGGGGTGCCTACGAGCAGTACTTC. Translation: CASSSLAGGAYEQYF.

This clone was counted a few times. CDR3 amino acids: CACMVHKGTEAFF. Here the CDR3 DNA reads TGTGCCTGCATGGTTCATAAGGGGACTGAAGCTTTCTTT. The V gene is TRBV30, the J gene TRBJ1-1; a possible D gene is TRBD1 (5 bases). The CDR3 has 13 amino acids. Germline CDR1 is GTSNPN and CDR2 is SVGIG (reference sequence). Trimming took 6 bases from V and 5 from J, leaving 16 bases between them. The full variable domain, with the rest looked up from reference TRBV30 and TRBJ1-1, is SQTIHQWPATLVQPVGSPLSLECTVEGTSNPNLYWYRQAAGRGLQLLFYSVGIGQISSEVPQNLSASRPQDRQFILSSKKLLLSDSGFYLCACMVHKGTEAFFGQGTRLTVV.

V is TRBV11-3 and J is TRBJ2-3; D unclear. CDR3 length: 13 amino acids. CDR1 is SGHNT, CDR2 YENEEA, per germline. V lost 6 bases and J lost 1, with 8 bases in between. The DNA of the CDR3 is TGTGCCAGCAGTGCGGCGGGCACAGATACGCAGTATTTT. Translating gives CASSAAGTDTQYF.

J is TRBJ2-1 and V is TRBV29-1; 9 nucleotides line up with TRBD2. CDR1 SQVTM and CDR2 ANQGSEA come from the germline V gene. This CDR3 spans 15 amino acids. The V gene end was trimmed by 1 base and the J gene end by 7 bases; junction bases not matched to a gene: 8. Written as DNA, the CDR3 is TGCAGCGTTGAAGGAACTAGCGGGTCGTGGAATGAGCAGTTCTTC. Protein: CSVEGTSGSWNEQFF.

This chain links TRBV7-5 with TRBJ2-1; the tabulated D call, TRBD2, remains unverified against the DNA. TRBV7-5 constitutes a pseudogene. CDR3 length: 18 amino acids. Here the CDR3 DNA reads TGTGTCAGAAGCTTAGCAGGCAGTAGCGGATCGAGGGACAATGAGCAGTTCTTC. It specifies CVRSLAGSSGSRDNEQFF.

The chain joins TRBV11-2 to TRBJ1-6; tentative D call: TRBD1 (6 bases). The CDR3 length is 16 residues. The germline V gene encodes CDR1 SGHAT and CDR2 FQNNGV. V was shortened by 1 base and J by 0 bases, with 7 bases between the two germline ends. The CDR3 reads CASSLGRGSYNSPLHF. The CDR3 coding sequence is TGTGCCAGCAGCTTAGGCAGGGGCTCCTATAATTCACCCCTCCACTTT.

The chain uses TRBV7-8 and TRBJ1-4; 7 bases fit TRBD1. J gave up 6 bases and V 5 bases, and 6 bases lay outside the gene matches. Germline V gene data show CDR1 as SGHVS and CDR2 as FQNEAQ. The CDR3 covers 14 residues. The CDR3 nucleotides read TGTGCCAGCAGCCGGCAGGGACAGTATGAAAAACTGTTTTTT. This gives the protein CASSRQGQYEKLFF.

CDR3 nucleotides: TGTGCCAGCAGCTTGCGGGGGGAAACCTACGAGCAGTACTTC. Translated: CASSLRGETYEQYF. The V and J genes are TRBV5-6 and TRBJ2-7; 7 bases are shared with TRBD2. The CDR3 is 14 residues long. After removal of 1 base from V and 2 bases from J, the junction contained 3 bases not matched to a gene. Germline V gene lookup returns CDR1 SGHDT and CDR2 YYEEEE. Together with reference TRBV5-6 and TRBJ2-7, the CDR3 gives the full variable domain: DAGVTQSPTHLIKTRGQQVTLRCSPKSGHDTVSWYQQALGQGPQFIFQYYEEEERQRGNFPDRFSGHQFPNYSSELNVNALLLGDSALYLCASSLRGETYEQYFGPGTRLTVT.

V gene TRBV18 combines with J gene TRBJ1-1; D may be TRBD1 (6 bases). The germline V gene encodes CDR1 KGHSH and CDR2 LQKENI. V lost 6 bases, J lost 7 bases, and 18 bases lay in between. The CDR3 is 14 amino acids. The CDR3 spells CASSPDTGSIEAFF. CDR3 coding DNA: TGTGCCAGCTCGCCCGACACAGGGAGTATTGAAGCTTTCTTT.

CDR3: CASSKSLRTGGTEAFF. CDR3 DNA: TGTGCCAGCAGCAAATCTTTAAGGACAGGGGGCACTGAAGCTTTCTTT. This chain links TRBV21-1 with TRBJ1-1; TRBD1 was called by the table and not checked on the DNA. TRBV21-1 is noted as a pseudogene. The CDR3 loop spans 16 amino acids.